This TCR beta chain was recorded in a study of blood T cell repertoires in COVID-19. Whole-study context: Researchers got acute and convalescent COVID-19 samples from the United States, Italy and Spain.

The CDR3 sequence is 17 residues long. Germline V gene data show CDR1 as LGHNA and CDR2 as YSLEER. V gave up 0 bases and J gave up 10 bases; unmatched junction bases: 14. Authors' analysis steps: The assay estimated nucleated cells by amplifying reference gene primers. Clones were sequenced by immunoSEQ multiplex PCR, and TCRdb holds only the in-frame ones, with some missing. Clonal size and the V and J genes are those of that table, whereas D and trimming came from the DNA. The table includes under 400,000 clones, around 90% detected once. Sequencing was done on a sample of peripheral blood. The rearrangement links TRBV4-3 to TRBJ2-1; 8 nucleotides agree with TRBD2. The clonotype originates from a man aged 18-30 years with active or convalescent COVID-19. CDR3 in amino acids: CASSQEGYSGAHGEQFF. CDR3 sequence (DNA): TGCGCCAGCAGCCAAGAGGGGTATAGCGGGGCCCATGGGGAGCAGTTCTTC.